This entry lists 15 T cell receptor beta chains sequenced from one sample in a study of blood T cell repertoires in COVID-19. The repertoire was sequenced with immunoSEQ multiplex PCR; TCRdb's copy has only in-frame clones and lacks some. This sample has tens of thousands of clones, with 79% found just once. Sequenced: peripheral blood. The source of these receptors is a man in his sixties with active or convalescent COVID-19.

The CDR3 spells CASSWGQGTSHEQYF. Written as DNA, the CDR3 is TGCGCCAGCAGCTGGGGACAGGGGACGTCCCACGAGCAGTACTTC. This chain joins TRBV5-1 and TRBJ2-7; TRBD1 matches at 10 bases. The CDR3 sequence is 15 residues long. Germline CDR1 and CDR2: SGHRS and YFSETQ. The V gene end was trimmed by 3 bases and the J gene end by 5 bases; junction bases not matched to a gene: 8.

The CDR3: CASSPDREHSYEQYF. CDR3 nucleotide sequence: TGTGCCAGCAGCCCCGACCGGGAGCACTCGTACGAGCAGTACTTC. The chain couples TRBV5-6 to TRBJ2-7, with D perhaps matching TRBD2 (6 bases). The V gene's germline CDR1 is SGHDT and CDR2 YYEEEE. With 4 bases removed from V and 4 bases from J, the gap between germline ends came to 18 bases. This CDR3 is built from 15 residues.

CDR3 nucleotide sequence: TGCGCCAGCAGCCAGGGACTCAACTATGGCTACACCTTC. Its translation is CASSQGLNYGYTF. V and J are TRBV5-1 and TRBJ1-2; a weak D match, TRBD1 (5 bases). V gave up 4 bases and J gave up 2 bases, with 9 bases separating them. The CDR3 consists of 13 residues. From germline, CDR1 is SGHRS and CDR2 YFSETQ.

The rearrangement joins TRBV4-2 to TRBJ2-3, with 11 positions matching TRBD2. The J segment lost 0 bases and the V segment lost 0 bases, leaving 5 bases of the junction unmatched. Germline V gene data show CDR1 as LGHNA and CDR2 as YNFKEQ. The CDR3 contains 18 residues. The chain's CDR3 is CASSQERLAGGSTDTQYF. DNA of the CDR3: TGTGCCAGCAGCCAAGAAAGGCTAGCGGGGGGTAGCACAGATACGCAGTATTTT.

This clone was detected once. The chain uses TRBV18 and TRBJ1-1, with D possibly matching TRBD1 (5 bases). The CDR3 runs 14 residues. Trimming pared 5 bases from V and 3 bases from J, leaving 13 bases between. The germline V gene has CDR1 KGHSH and CDR2 LQKENI. The CDR3 DNA reads TGTGCCAGCTCATTGGGGGGAGTGGACACTGAAGCTTTCTTT. This gives the protein CASSLGGVDTEAFF.

This clone was recorded only once. J is TRBJ1-6 and V is TRBV18, with 7 bases matching TRBD1. The ends lost 4 bases at V and 7 bases at J; junction bases unmatched: 4. The CDR3 consists of 14 residues. The germline gives CDR1 KGHSH, CDR2 LQKENI. CDR3: CASSRTGVNSPLHF. CDR3 DNA: TGTGCCAGCTCACGTACAGGGGTAAATTCACCCCTCCACTTT.

The J gene is TRBJ2-2, the V gene TRBV29-1; 11 bases match TRBD2. Germline CDR1 is SQVTM and CDR2 is ANQGSEA. CDR3 length: 18 amino acids. Germline trimming cut 1 base from V and 8 bases from J; bases unmatched to any gene: 15. The CDR3 protein is CSVEVPLAGGLYNGELFF. DNA of the CDR3: TGCAGCGTTGAAGTCCCCCTAGCGGGGGGATTATACAATGGGGAGCTGTTTTTT.

Written as DNA, the CDR3 is TGCGCCAGCAGTGCGGGACCCTTGAACACTGAAGCTTTCTTT. Protein product: CASSAGPLNTEAFF. The genes are TRBV23-1 and TRBJ1-1; TRBD1 is a possible D gene (5 bases). TRBV23-1 is sorted into the ORF group, with uncertain function. This CDR3 is built from 14 residues. Trimming took off 5 bases at V and 0 bases at J, with 10 bases between the two ends.

This clone appeared a single time. The CDR3 DNA follows: TGTGCCAGCAGCTTAGTGACAGGGAGGAGTGAGGGACCGGAAAAACTGTTTTTT. Amino acids: CASSLVTGRSEGPEKLFF. The chain combines TRBV7-6 with TRBJ1-4, with 7 bases that match TRBD1. The junction had 16 bases not matched to a gene; V was cut back by 1 base and J by 8 bases. The CDR3 runs 18 residues. The germline CDR1 and CDR2 sequences are SGHVS and FNYEAQ.

The rearrangement joins TRBV7-3 to TRBJ2-1; TRBD2 aligns across 8 bases. The CDR3 has 15 amino acids. The V and J ends lost 5 bases and 3 bases, in that order; junction bases with no gene match: 6. The germline V gene encodes CDR1 SGHTA and CDR2 FQGTGA. CDR3 residues: CASSPTGGLYNEQFF. The DNA for the CDR3 is TGTGCCAGCAGCCCCACGGGGGGGCTCTACAATGAGCAGTTCTTC.

This clone was recorded once. V is TRBV5-1 and J is TRBJ1-6; tentatively, D is TRBD1 (5 bases). Germline CDR1 SGHRS, CDR2 YFSETQ. CDR3 size: 16 residues. V lost 0 bases and J 6 bases, leaving 13 bases between the germline ends. This CDR3 reads CASSLADRQFNSPLHF. In DNA form, the CDR3 reads TGCGCCAGCAGCTTGGCCGACAGACAGTTTAATTCACCCCTCCACTTT.

J is TRBJ2-2 and V is TRBV12-5, with 7 bases lining up with TRBD1. In germline, CDR1 is LGHNT, CDR2 FRNRAP. The CDR3 loop spans 16 amino acids. V lost 6 bases and J lost 3; bases outside the gene matches: 10. This chain's CDR3 is CASGQKQGFDTGELFF. The CDR3 bases are TGTGCTAGTGGCCAGAAACAGGGGTTTGACACCGGGGAGCTGTTTTTT.

V is TRBV2 and J is TRBJ1-3; a possible D gene is TRBD1 (6 bases). Germline lookup yields CDR1 SNHLY and CDR2 FYNNEI. V was clipped by 7 bases and J by 4 bases, with 11 bases between them. The CDR3 loop spans 13 amino acids. Here the CDR3 reads CASMRGLGNTIYF. Written as DNA, the CDR3 is TGTGCCAGCATGCGGGGGCTCGGAAACACCATATATTTT.

The rearrangement links TRBV28 to TRBJ2-3, with D maybe TRBD2 (7 bases). Per the germline V gene, CDR1 is MDHEN and CDR2 is SYDVKM. This CDR3 has 16 amino acids. Trimming cost V 6 bases and J 3 bases, with 19 bases left between them. The CDR3 loop reads CASRPLGGGNTDTQYF. Written as DNA, the CDR3 is TGTGCCAGCAGGCCTTTGGGAGGGGGGAATACAGATACGCAGTATTTT. Variable domain in full (rest from reference TRBV28 and TRBJ2-3): DVKVTQSSRYLVKRTGEKVFLECVQDMDHENMFWYRQDPGLGLRLIYFSYDVKMKEKGDIPEGYSVSREKKERFSLILESASTNQTSMYLCASRPLGGGNTDTQYFGPGTRLTVL.

The chain recombines TRBV19 with TRBJ2-3, with 7 bases lining up with TRBD1. Germline assignment: CDR1 LNHDA and CDR2 SQIVND (reference sequence). After removal of 6 bases from V and 4 bases from J, the junction contained 7 bases not matched to a gene. There are 14 residues in the CDR3. CDR3 bases: TGTGCCAGTAGCACGGACAGGACAGCAGATACGCAGTATTTT. It is translated as CASSTDRTADTQYF.